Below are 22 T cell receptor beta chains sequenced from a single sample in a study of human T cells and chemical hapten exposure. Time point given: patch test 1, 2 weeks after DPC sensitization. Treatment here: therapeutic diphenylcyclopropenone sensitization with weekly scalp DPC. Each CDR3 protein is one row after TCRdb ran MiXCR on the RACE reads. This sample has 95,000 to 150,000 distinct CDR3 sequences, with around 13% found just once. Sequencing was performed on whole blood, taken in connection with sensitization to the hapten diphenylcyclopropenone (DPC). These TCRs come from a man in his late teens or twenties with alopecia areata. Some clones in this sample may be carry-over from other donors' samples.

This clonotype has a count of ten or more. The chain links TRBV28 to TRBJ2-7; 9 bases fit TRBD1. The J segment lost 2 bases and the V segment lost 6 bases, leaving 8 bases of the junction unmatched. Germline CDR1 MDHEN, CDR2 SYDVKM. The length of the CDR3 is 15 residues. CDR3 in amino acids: CASRSPGQGPYEQYF. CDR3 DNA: TGTGCCAGCAGATCGCCGGGACAGGGTCCCTACGAGCAGTACTTC.

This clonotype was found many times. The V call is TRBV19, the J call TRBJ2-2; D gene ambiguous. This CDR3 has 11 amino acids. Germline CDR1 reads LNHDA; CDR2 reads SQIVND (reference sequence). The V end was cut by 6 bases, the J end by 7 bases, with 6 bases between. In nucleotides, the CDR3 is TGTGCCAGTAGCCCTCACGGGGAGCTGTTTTTT. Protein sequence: CASSPHGELFF.

DNA of the CDR3: TGTGCCAGCAGCTACGAGGGAGATCATGAGCAGTTCTTC. Amino acids: CASSYEGDHEQFF. The V gene is TRBV7-3, the J gene TRBJ2-1, with D maybe TRBD2 (5 bases). Per germline, CDR1 SGHTA and CDR2 FQGTGA. Deletions cut 4 bases from V and 8 bases from J, with 12 bases between. The length of the CDR3 is 13 residues. The complete variable domain, with remaining parts taken from reference TRBV7-3 and TRBJ2-1, reads GAGVSQTPSNKVTEKGKYVELRCDPISGHTALYWYRQSLGQGPEFLIYFQGTGAADDSGLPNDRFFAVRPEGSVSTLKIQRTERGDSAVYLCASSYEGDHEQFFGPGTRLTVL.

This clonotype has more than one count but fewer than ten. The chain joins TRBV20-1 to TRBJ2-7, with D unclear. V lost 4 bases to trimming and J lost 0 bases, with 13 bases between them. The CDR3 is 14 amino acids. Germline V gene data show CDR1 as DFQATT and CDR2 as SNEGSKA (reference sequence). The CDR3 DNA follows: TGCAGTGCTACGGGTTGGGGTCTCTCCTACGAGCAGTACTTC. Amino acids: CSATGWGLSYEQYF.

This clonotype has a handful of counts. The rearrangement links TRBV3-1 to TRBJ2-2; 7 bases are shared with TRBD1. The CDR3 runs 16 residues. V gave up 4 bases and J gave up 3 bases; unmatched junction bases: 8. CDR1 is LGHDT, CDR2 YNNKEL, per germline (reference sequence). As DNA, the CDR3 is TGTGCCAGCAGCCTTCCCAGGGGGTTGGACACCGGGGAGCTGTTTTTT. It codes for CASSLPRGLDTGELFF.

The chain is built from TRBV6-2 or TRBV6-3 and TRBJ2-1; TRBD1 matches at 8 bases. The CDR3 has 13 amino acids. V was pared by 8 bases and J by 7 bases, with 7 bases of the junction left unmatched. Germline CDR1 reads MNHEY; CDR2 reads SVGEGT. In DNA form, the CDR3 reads TGTGCCAGCCGCAGGGGGCTCAGAAATGAGCAGTTCTTC. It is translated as CASRRGLRNEQFF.

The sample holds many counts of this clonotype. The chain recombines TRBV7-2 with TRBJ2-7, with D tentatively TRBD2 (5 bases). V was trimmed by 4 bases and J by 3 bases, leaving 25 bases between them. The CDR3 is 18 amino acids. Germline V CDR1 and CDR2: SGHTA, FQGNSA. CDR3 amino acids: CASSSRTFFLRGIYEQYF. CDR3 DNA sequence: TGTGCCAGCAGCTCACGCACTTTCTTTTTGAGAGGGATCTACGAGCAGTACTTC. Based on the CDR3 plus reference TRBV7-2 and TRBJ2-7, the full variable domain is GAGVSQSPSNKVTEKGKDVELRCDPISGHTALYWYRQSLGQGLEFLIYFQGNSAPDKSGLPSDRFSAERTGGSVSTLTIQRTQQEDSAVYLCASSSRTFFLRGIYEQYFGPGTRLTVT.

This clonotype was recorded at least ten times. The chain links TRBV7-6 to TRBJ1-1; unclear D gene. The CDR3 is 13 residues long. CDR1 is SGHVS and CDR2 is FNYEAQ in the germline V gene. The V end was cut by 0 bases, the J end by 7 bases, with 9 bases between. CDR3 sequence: CASSLAYRGEAFF. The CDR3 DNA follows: TGTGCCAGCAGCTTAGCGTATCGTGGTGAAGCTTTCTTT.

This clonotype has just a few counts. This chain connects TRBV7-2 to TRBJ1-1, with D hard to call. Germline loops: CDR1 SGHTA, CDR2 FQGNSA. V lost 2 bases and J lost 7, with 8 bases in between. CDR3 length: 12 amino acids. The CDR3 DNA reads TGTGCCAGCAGCTTACTCGGGCATGAAGCTTTCTTT. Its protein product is CASSLLGHEAFF.

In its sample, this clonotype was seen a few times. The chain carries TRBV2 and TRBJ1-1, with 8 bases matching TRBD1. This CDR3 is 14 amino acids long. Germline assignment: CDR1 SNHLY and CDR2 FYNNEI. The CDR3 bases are TGTGCTACGAGGGGGACAGGACCGAACACTGAAGCTTTCTTT. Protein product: CATRGTGPNTEAFF.

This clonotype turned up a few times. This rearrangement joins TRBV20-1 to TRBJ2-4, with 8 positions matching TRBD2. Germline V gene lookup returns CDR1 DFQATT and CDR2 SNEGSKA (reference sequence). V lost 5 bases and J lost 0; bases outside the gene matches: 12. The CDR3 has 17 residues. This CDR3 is CSAEEQGLALAKNIQYF. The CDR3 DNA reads TGCAGTGCTGAGGAACAAGGACTAGCTCTAGCCAAAAACATTCAGTACTTC.

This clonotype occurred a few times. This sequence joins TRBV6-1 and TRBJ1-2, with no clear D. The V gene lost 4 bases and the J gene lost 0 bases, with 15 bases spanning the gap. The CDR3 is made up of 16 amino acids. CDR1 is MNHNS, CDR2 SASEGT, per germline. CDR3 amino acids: CASSVGRRITNYGYTF. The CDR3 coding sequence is TGTGCCAGCAGTGTAGGACGGAGGATCACTAACTATGGCTACACCTTC.

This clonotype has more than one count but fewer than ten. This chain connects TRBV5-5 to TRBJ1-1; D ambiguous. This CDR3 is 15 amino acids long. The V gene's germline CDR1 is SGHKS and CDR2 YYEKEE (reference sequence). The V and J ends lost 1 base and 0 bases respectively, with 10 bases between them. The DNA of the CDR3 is TGTGCCAGCAGCTTGTGGCTCACCTTGAACACTGAAGCTTTCTTT. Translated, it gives CASSLWLTLNTEAFF.

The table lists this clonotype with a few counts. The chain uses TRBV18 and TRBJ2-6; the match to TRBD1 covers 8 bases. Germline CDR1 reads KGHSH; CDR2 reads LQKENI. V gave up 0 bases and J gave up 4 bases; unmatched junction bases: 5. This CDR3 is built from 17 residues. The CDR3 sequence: CASSPPVTGVGANVLTF. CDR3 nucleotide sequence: TGTGCCAGCTCACCACCGGTGACAGGGGTCGGGGCCAACGTCCTGACTTTC.

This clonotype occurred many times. The CDR3 DNA reads as TGTGCCAGCAGCTTGGACAGGGACACCCTGGGTGAGCAGTACGTC. Amino acid sequence: CASSLDRDTLGEQYV. The V call is TRBV11-2, the J call TRBJ2-7; 8 nucleotides line up with TRBD1. V trimming: 3 bases; J trimming: 7 bases; junction bases outside the gene matches: 11. Germline V gene sequence: CDR1 SGHAT, CDR2 FQNNGV. This CDR3 has 15 residues.

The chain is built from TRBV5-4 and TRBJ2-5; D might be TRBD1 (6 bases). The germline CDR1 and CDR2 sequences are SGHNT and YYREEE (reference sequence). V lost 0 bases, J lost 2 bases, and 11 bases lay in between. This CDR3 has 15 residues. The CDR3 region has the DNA TGTGCCAGCAGCTTGGCAGGGGTGCAGCAAGAGACCCAGTACTTC. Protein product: CASSLAGVQQETQYF.

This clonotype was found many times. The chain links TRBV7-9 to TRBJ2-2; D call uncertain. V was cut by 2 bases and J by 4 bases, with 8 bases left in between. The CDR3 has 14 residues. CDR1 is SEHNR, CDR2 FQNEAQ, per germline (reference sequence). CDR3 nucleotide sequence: TGTGCCAGCAGCTTAATATTCTCCACCGGGGAGCTGTTTTTT. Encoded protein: CASSLIFSTGELFF.

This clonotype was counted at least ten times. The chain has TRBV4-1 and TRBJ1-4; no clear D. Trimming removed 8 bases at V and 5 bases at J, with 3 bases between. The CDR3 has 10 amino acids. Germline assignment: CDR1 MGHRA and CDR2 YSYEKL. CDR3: CASRNEKLFF. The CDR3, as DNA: TGCGCCAGCCGGAATGAAAAACTGTTTTTT.

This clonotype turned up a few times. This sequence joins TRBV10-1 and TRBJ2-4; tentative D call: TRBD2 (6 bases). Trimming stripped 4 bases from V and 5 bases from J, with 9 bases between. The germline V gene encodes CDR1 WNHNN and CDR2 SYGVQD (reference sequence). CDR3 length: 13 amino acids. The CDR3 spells CASSVGLQNIQYF. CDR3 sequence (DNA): TGCGCCAGCAGTGTGGGACTTCAAAACATTCAGTACTTC.

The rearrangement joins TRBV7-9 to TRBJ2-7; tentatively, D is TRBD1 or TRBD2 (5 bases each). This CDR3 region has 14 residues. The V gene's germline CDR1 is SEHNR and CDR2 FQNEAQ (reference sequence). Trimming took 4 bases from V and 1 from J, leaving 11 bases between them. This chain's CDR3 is CASSSGRASYEQYF. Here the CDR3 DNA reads TGTGCCAGCAGCTCGGGACGGGCATCCTACGAGCAGTACTTC.

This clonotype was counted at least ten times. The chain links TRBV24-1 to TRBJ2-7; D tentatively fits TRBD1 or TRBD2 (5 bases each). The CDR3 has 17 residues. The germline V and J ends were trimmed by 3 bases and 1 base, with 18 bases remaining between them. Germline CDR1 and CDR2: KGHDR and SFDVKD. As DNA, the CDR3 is TGTGCCACCAGTGATGCCTCAGTGGAGGCAGGGTCCTACGAGCAGTACTTC. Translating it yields CATSDASVEAGSYEQYF.

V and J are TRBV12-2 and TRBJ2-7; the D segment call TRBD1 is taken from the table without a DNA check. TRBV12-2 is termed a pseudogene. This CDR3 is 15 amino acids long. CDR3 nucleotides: TGTGCAAGTCGCTTAGCGTGGACGACAGGGCCCGAGCAGTACGTC. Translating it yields CASRLAWTTGPEQYV.